These T cell receptor beta chains were read from a single sample in a study of T cells after yellow fever vaccination. TCRdb re-derived calls from the 5' RACE reads in MiXCR, one entry per CDR3 protein. The table shows roughly 85,000 distinct CDR3 sequences, with about an eighth occurring only once. Material: CD8+ T cells not binding an NS4B(214-222) dextramer, sorted from PBMCs, obtained more than 20 days after the first yellow fever vaccination. The source of these receptors is a man aged 18 to 29 who received the YFV17D yellow fever vaccine. Each CDR3 is given with its conserved first and last residue. A D gene is named only where the DNA matches it firmly. The size of a clone is reported for some rows only, either as once, few or many, or as a class for expanded clones.

D gene: -; clone size: -; V gene: TRBV20-1; J gene: TRBJ2-3; CDR3 protein: CSAHPSGNGNTDTQYF; CDR3 DNA: TGCAGTGCTCACCCCTCGGGGAACGGAAACACAGATACGCAGTATTTT
D gene: -; clone size: few; V gene: TRBV4-2; J gene: TRBJ2-6; CDR3 protein: CASSHQDNSGANVLTF; CDR3 DNA: TGTGCCAGCAGCCACCAGGACAACTCTGGGGCCAACGTCCTGACTTTC
D gene: TRBD1; clone size: few; V gene: TRBV4-1; J gene: TRBJ1-1; CDR3 protein: CASNPMLGQGNTEAFF; CDR3 DNA: TGCGCCAGCAACCCTATGCTCGGACAGGGTAACACTGAAGCTTTCTTT
D gene: -; clone size: few; V gene: TRBV7-9; J gene: TRBJ2-5; CDR3 protein: CASSPERRGQETQYF; CDR3 DNA: TGTGCCAGCAGCCCTGAACGGAGGGGGCAAGAGACCCAGTACTTC
D gene: -; clone size: -; V gene: TRBV4-1; J gene: TRBJ2-1; CDR3 protein: CASSHVGVSSYNEQFF; CDR3 DNA: TGCGCCAGCAGCCATGTCGGTGTTAGCTCCTACAATGAGCAGTTCTTC
D gene: -; clone size: few; V gene: TRBV6-5; J gene: TRBJ1-1; CDR3 protein: CASSYSVYLRGNTEAFF; CDR3 DNA: TGTGCCAGCAGTTACTCGGTTTACTTGCGAGGGAACACTGAAGCTTTCTTT
D gene: TRBD2; clone size: -; V gene: TRBV7-9; J gene: TRBJ2-1; CDR3 protein: CASSLTGTSGGHREQFF; CDR3 DNA: TGTGCCAGCAGCTTGACCGGGACTAGCGGGGGGCATCGTGAGCAGTTCTTC
D gene: -; clone size: few; V gene: TRBV7-9; J gene: TRBJ1-1; CDR3 protein: CASSLTLNTEAFF; CDR3 DNA: TGTGCCAGCAGCTTAACGCTGAACACTGAAGCTTTCTTT
D gene: -; clone size: -; V gene: TRBV4-1; J gene: TRBJ2-3; CDR3 protein: CASSYEGQGTDTQYF; CDR3 DNA: TGCGCCAGCAGCTACGAGGGCCAGGGCACAGATACGCAGTATTTT
D gene: TRBD1; clone size: -; V gene: TRBV12-3/TRBV12-4; J gene: TRBJ1-1; CDR3 protein: CASSDGTGGTEAFF; CDR3 DNA: TGTGCCAGCAGCGACGGGACAGGGGGCACTGAAGCTTTCTTT
D gene: TRBD2; clone size: -; V gene: TRBV20-1; J gene: TRBJ2-5; CDR3 protein: CSARDGTSGEGGQETQYF; CDR3 DNA: TGCAGTGCTAGAGATGGGACTAGCGGGGAAGGGGGCCAAGAGACCCAGTACTTC
D gene: -; clone size: few; V gene: TRBV7-9; J gene: TRBJ1-5; CDR3 protein: CASSLEGGGVNQPQHF; CDR3 DNA: TGTGCCAGCAGCTTAGAAGGGGGAGGTGTGAATCAGCCCCAGCATTTT
D gene: -; clone size: few; V gene: TRBV18; J gene: TRBJ1-2; CDR3 protein: CASSTGADYLYGYTF; CDR3 DNA: TGTGCCAGCTCAACGGGAGCAGATTACCTCTATGGCTACACCTTC
D gene: TRBD2; clone size: few; V gene: TRBV5-1; J gene: TRBJ2-1; CDR3 protein: CASSLGGSGVGFYNEQFF; CDR3 DNA: TGCGCCAGCAGCTTGGGCGGTAGCGGGGTAGGGTTTTACAATGAGCAGTTCTTC
D gene: TRBD1; clone size: few; V gene: TRBV15; J gene: TRBJ1-1; CDR3 protein: CATSRDFLGTGLNTEAFF; CDR3 DNA: TGTGCCACCAGCAGAGATTTTCTCGGGACAGGGCTGAACACTGAAGCTTTCTTT
D gene: -; clone size: -; V gene: TRBV6-2/TRBV6-3; J gene: TRBJ1-2; CDR3 protein: CASRPDENYGYTF; CDR3 DNA: TGTGCCAGCAGACCTGACGAGAACTATGGCTACACCTTC
D gene: -; clone size: few; V gene: TRBV7-6; J gene: TRBJ1-1; CDR3 protein: CASSLGLQGEAFF; CDR3 DNA: TGTGCCAGCAGCTTAGGCCTACAGGGTGAAGCTTTCTTT